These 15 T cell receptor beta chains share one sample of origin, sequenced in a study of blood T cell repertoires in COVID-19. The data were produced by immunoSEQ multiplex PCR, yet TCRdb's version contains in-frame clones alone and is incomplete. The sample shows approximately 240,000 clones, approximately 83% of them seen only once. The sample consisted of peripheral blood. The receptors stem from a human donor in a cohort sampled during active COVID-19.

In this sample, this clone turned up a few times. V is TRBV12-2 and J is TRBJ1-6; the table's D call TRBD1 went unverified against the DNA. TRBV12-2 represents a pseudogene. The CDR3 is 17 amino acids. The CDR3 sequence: CASRLTGRGLGNSPLHF. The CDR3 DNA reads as TGTGCAAGTCGCTTAACGGGCAGGGGATTAGGAAATTCACCCCTCCACTTT.

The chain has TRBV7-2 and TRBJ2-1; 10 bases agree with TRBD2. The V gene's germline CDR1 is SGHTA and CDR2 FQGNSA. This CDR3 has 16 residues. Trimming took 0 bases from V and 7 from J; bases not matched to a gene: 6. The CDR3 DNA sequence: TGTGCCAGCAGCTTAGCGCGGCTAGCGGGAGTGAATGAGCAGTTCTTC. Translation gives CASSLARLAGVNEQFF.

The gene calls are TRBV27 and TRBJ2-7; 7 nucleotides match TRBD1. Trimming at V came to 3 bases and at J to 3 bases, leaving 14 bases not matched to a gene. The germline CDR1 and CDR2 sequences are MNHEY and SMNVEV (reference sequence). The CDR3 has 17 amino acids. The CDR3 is CASSLVVVTGVIYEQYF. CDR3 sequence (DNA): TGTGCCAGCAGTTTGGTGGTGGTAACAGGGGTAATCTACGAGCAGTACTTC.

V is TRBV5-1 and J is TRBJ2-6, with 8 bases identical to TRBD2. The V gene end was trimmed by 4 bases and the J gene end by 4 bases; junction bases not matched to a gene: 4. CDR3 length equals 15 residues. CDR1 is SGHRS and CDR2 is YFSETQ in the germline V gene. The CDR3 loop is CASSPGGAGANVLTF. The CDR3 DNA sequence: TGCGCCAGCAGCCCCGGGGGGGCCGGGGCCAACGTCCTGACTTTC.

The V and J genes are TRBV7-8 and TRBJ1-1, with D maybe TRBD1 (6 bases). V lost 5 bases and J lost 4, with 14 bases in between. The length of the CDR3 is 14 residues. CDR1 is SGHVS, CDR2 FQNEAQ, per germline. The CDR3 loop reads CASSRRGGGTEAFF. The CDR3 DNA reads TGTGCCAGCAGCCGAAGGGGAGGGGGCACTGAAGCTTTCTTT.

The CDR3 coding sequence is TGTGCCTGGAGTTCCGCGCTCGGGGGTGCTGGAGATACGCAGTATTTT. Translated: CAWSSALGGAGDTQYF. The chain links TRBV30 to TRBJ2-3; weak D call: TRBD2 (6 bases). Germline V gene lookup returns CDR1 GTSNPN and CDR2 SVGIG (reference sequence). Trimming pared 2 bases from V and 5 bases from J, leaving 20 bases between. This CDR3 comprises 16 residues. The full variable domain, completed using reference TRBV30 and TRBJ2-3, is SQTIHQWPATLVQPVGSPLSLECTVEGTSNPNLYWYRQAAGRGLQLLFYSVGIGQISSEVPQNLSASRPQDRQFILSSKKLLLSDSGFYLCAWSSALGGAGDTQYFGPGTRLTVL.

Here the CDR3 reads CASSYSSRQGNQPQHF. The CDR3 DNA reads as TGTGCCAGCAGTTACTCGAGTCGACAGGGAAATCAGCCCCAGCATTTT. The V call is TRBV6-5, the J call TRBJ1-5, with TRBD1 identical over 7 bases. CDR3 size: 16 residues. J lost 4 bases, V lost 0 bases, and 6 bases had no gene match. CDR1 is MNHEY, CDR2 SVGAGI, per germline.

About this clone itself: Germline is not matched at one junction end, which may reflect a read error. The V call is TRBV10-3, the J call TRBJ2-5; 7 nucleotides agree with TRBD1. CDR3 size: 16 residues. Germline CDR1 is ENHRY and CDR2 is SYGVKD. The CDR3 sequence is CATSPLRQGPRETQYF. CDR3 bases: TGTGCCACCAGTCCTCTTCGACAGGGCCCCCGGGAGACCCAGTACTTC.

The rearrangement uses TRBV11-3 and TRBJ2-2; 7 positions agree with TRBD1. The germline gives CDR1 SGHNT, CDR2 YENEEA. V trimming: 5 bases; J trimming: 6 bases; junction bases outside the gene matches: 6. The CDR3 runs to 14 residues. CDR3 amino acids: CASSPQGVSGELFF. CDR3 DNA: TGTGCCAGCAGCCCCCAGGGGGTTTCCGGGGAGCTGTTTTTT. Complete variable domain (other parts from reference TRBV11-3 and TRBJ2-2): EAGVVQSPRYKIIEKKQPVAFWCNPISGHNTLYWYLQNLGQGPELLIRYENEEAVDDSQLPKDRFSAERLKGVDSTLKIQPAELGDSAVYLCASSPQGVSGELFFGEGSRLTVL.

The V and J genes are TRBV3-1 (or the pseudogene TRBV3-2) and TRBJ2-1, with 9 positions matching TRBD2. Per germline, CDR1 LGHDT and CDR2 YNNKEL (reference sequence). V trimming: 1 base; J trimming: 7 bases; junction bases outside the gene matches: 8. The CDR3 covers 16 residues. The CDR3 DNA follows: TGTGCCAGCAGCCAAGTGCTGGCGGGAGGGTGGAATGAGCAGTTCTTC. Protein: CASSQVLAGGWNEQFF.

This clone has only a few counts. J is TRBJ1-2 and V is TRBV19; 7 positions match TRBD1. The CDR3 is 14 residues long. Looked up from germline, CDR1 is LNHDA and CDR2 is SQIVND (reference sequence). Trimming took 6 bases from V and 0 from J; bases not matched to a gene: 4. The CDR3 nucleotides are TGTGCCAGTAGACCCGGGACAGCTAACTATGGCTACACCTTC. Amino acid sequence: CASRPGTANYGYTF.

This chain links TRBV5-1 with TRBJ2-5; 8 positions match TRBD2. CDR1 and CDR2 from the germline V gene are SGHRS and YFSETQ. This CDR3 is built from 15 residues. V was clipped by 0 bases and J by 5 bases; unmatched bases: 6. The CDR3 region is CASSLGGTRGETQYF. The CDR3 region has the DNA TGCGCCAGCAGCTTGGGCGGGACTAGAGGGGAGACCCAGTACTTC.

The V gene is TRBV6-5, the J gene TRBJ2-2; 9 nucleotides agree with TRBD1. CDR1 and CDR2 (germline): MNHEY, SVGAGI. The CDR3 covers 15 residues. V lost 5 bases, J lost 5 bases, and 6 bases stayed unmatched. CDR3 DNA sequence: TGTGCCAGCAGTACACAGGGGGCTCTTACCGGGGAGCTGTTTTTT. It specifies CASSTQGALTGELFF.

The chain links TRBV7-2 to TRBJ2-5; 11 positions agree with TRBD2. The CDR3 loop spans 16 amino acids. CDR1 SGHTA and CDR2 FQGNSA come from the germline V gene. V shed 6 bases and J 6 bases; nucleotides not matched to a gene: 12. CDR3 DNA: TGTGCCAGCAGTTCTCTAGCGGGGGGAGGAATCAAGACCCAGTACTTC. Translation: CASSSLAGGGIKTQYF. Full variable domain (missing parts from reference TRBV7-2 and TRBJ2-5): GAGVSQSPSNKVTEKGKDVELRCDPISGHTALYWYRQSLGQGLEFLIYFQGNSAPDKSGLPSDRFSAERTGGSVSTLTIQRTQQEDSAVYLCASSSLAGGGIKTQYFGPGTRLLVL.

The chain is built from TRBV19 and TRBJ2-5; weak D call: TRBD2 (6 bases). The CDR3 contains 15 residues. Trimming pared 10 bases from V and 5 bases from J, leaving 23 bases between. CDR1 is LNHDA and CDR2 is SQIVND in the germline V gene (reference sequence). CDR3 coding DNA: TGTGCCACCAGGCGGGGCGCTCACCTTGCGGAGACCCAGTACTTC. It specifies CATRRGAHLAETQYF.